One and the same sample provided the 29 T cell receptor beta chains below, sequenced in a study of human T cells and chemical hapten exposure. The sample's time point: patch test 2, 6 weeks after DPC sensitization. Sample treatment: therapeutic diphenylcyclopropenone sensitization with weekly scalp DPC. TCRdb passed the RACE reads through MiXCR, listing each CDR3 protein once. The data hold 70,000 to 90,000 distinct CDR3 sequences, with over 9.5% observed a single time. The starting material was whole blood, obtained in connection with sensitization to the hapten diphenylcyclopropenone (DPC). These receptor sequences come from a woman aged 45-59 years with alopecia areata. Some clones in this sample may be carry-over from other donors' samples.

The genes are TRBV20-1 and TRBJ2-7, with D perhaps TRBD2 (6 bases). CDR3 length: 13 amino acids. V was trimmed by 3 bases and J by 2 bases, leaving 11 bases between them. CDR1 DFQATT and CDR2 SNEGSKA come from the germline V gene (reference sequence). This CDR3 reads CSASAGPTYEQYF. CDR3 DNA: TGCAGTGCTAGCGCGGGACCGACCTACGAGCAGTACTTC.

This clonotype was recorded a few times. The V and J genes are TRBV11-3 and TRBJ2-2; 7 nucleotides agree with TRBD2. V gave up 5 bases and J gave up 1 base; unmatched junction bases: 4. Germline assignment: CDR1 SGHNT and CDR2 YENEEA. This CDR3 is built from 15 residues. CDR3 amino acids: CASSVGGRNTGELFF. CDR3 sequence (DNA): TGTGCCAGCAGCGTGGGCGGGAGGAACACCGGGGAGCTGTTTTTT.

This clonotype was seen more than once but under ten times. The V and J genes are TRBV7-2 and TRBJ2-7; D not certain. The CDR3 length is 15 residues. Germline CDR1 reads SGHTA; CDR2 reads FQGNSA. Trimming left V 5 bases short and J 3 bases short, with 17 bases between. The CDR3 spells CASSQVWTSNYEQYF. The CDR3 region has the DNA TGTGCCAGCAGCCAGGTCTGGACCTCTAACTACGAGCAGTACTTC.

This clonotype was recorded at least ten times. The chain combines TRBV20-1 with TRBJ1-1, with 11 bases aligning to TRBD1. This CDR3 is built from 16 residues. CDR1 is DFQATT and CDR2 is SNEGSKA in the germline V gene (reference sequence). V lost 1 base and J lost 8; bases outside the gene matches: 12. The CDR3 nucleotides read TGCAGTGCTAGAGTTTTGGTCGGGACAGGGGGGCAGGAAGCTTTCTTT. This codes for CSARVLVGTGGQEAFF.

This chain joins TRBV27 and TRBJ2-7; TRBD2 matches 8 bases. The CDR3 contains 15 residues. Germline V gene lookup returns CDR1 MNHEY and CDR2 SMNVEV (reference sequence). The V and J ends lost 6 bases and 4 bases, in that order; junction bases with no gene match: 11. CDR3 sequence reads: CASRPPAGAGYEQYF. The CDR3 nucleotides are TGTGCCAGCAGACCACCAGCGGGAGCTGGATACGAGCAGTACTTC.

This clonotype was counted between two and nine times. The chain recombines TRBV20-1 with TRBJ2-6; 8 nucleotides match TRBD1. Trimming took 6 bases from V and 6 from J; bases not matched to a gene: 10. The CDR3 runs to 15 residues. Germline CDR1 and CDR2: DFQATT and SNEGSKA (reference sequence). This chain's CDR3 is CSAPDRGLEANVLTF. The CDR3 DNA reads as TGCAGTGCGCCCGACAGGGGACTCGAGGCCAACGTCCTGACTTTC.

This clonotype was picked up a small number of times. The V call is TRBV30, the J call TRBJ2-2; TRBD2 agrees at 9 bases. The V gene end was trimmed by 0 bases and the J gene end by 2 bases; junction bases not matched to a gene: 4. The germline gives CDR1 GTSNPN, CDR2 SVGIG (reference sequence). The CDR3 length is 16 residues. Written as DNA, the CDR3 is TGTGCCTGGAGTGTCCTAGCGGGATTTAACACCGGGGAGCTGTTTTTT. This sequence encodes CAWSVLAGFNTGELFF.

This clonotype was observed a single time. The J gene is TRBJ2-7, the V gene TRBV28; no reliable D call. The germline gives CDR1 MDHEN, CDR2 SYDVKM. Between the trimmed V and J ends, which lost 5 bases and 3 bases, there was a span of 5 bases. CDR3 length equals 11 residues. CDR3 sequence: CASSIVYEQYF. In DNA, the CDR3 is TGTGCCAGCAGTATTGTCTACGAGCAGTACTTC.

This chain links TRBV27 with TRBJ2-7; 10 bases agree with TRBD1. V lost 5 bases to trimming and J lost 1 base; unmatched junction nucleotides: 5. Germline CDR1 MNHEY, CDR2 SMNVEV (reference sequence). The CDR3 consists of 15 residues. Written as DNA, the CDR3 is TGTGCCAGCAGTCGATGGACAGGGGGATCCTACGAGCAGTACTTC. It is translated as CASSRWTGGSYEQYF.

CDR3 nucleotide sequence: TGCAGTGCTGGCATAACCTTATGGGATACGCAGTATTTT. Protein: CSAGITLWDTQYF. The chain combines TRBV20-1 with TRBJ2-3; no clear D. Germline V lookup: CDR1 DFQATT, CDR2 SNEGSKA (reference sequence). V shed 5 bases and J shed 6 bases, with 15 bases lying between them. The CDR3 sequence is 13 residues long.

This clonotype has just a few counts. The chain couples TRBV28 to TRBJ1-5; D is undetermined. V was cut by 2 bases and J by 3 bases, with 8 bases left in between. CDR3 length: 14 amino acids. The germline CDR1 and CDR2 sequences are MDHEN and SYDVKM. The CDR3 sequence: CASSLVGLNQPQHF. CDR3 in DNA: TGTGCCAGCAGTTTAGTAGGGCTCAATCAGCCCCAGCATTTT.

At least ten counts were recorded for this clonotype. CDR3 nucleotide sequence: TGTGCCAGCAGCCTAGGACTAGCGGGAGATGAGCAGTACTTC. This translates into CASSLGLAGDEQYF. The chain employs TRBV27 and TRBJ2-7; 13 nucleotides line up with TRBD2. The V gene's germline CDR1 is MNHEY and CDR2 SMNVEV (reference sequence). The CDR3 sequence is 14 residues long. The ends lost 6 bases at V and 7 bases at J; junction bases unmatched: 6.

The V and J genes are TRBV10-3 and TRBJ1-1, with TRBD1 identical over 7 bases. V was pared by 0 bases and J by 7 bases, with 8 bases of the junction left unmatched. CDR1 ENHRY and CDR2 SYGVKD come from the germline V gene. There are 15 residues in the CDR3. The CDR3 DNA reads as TGTGCCATCAGTGAGTCGCAGACAGGGCTTGGTGAAGCTTTCTTT. Protein: CAISESQTGLGEAFF.

This clonotype came up many times. The V gene is TRBV6-6, the J gene TRBJ2-5, with a weak D call TRBD2 (5 bases). Looked up from germline, CDR1 is MNHNY and CDR2 is SVGAGI (reference sequence). CDR3 length: 15 amino acids. Trimming took off 7 bases at V and 5 bases at J, with 20 bases between the two ends. The CDR3 region has the DNA TGTGCCAGCACACGCCGTAGAGGGTACGAGGAGACCCAGTACTTC. It encodes CASTRRRGYEETQYF.

This clonotype was recorded at least ten times. CDR3 sequence: CSANPSSAYSYEQYF. CDR3 in DNA: TGCAGTGCTAATCCTTCCAGCGCTTACTCCTACGAGCAGTACTTC. This chain uses TRBV20-1 with TRBJ2-7; no definite D call. CDR3 length: 15 residues. With 4 bases removed from V and 0 bases from J, the gap between germline ends came to 16 bases. Germline assignment: CDR1 DFQATT and CDR2 SNEGSKA (reference sequence).

This clonotype was seen many times. The gene calls are TRBV10-2 and TRBJ2-2; the D is unclear. Germline-derived CDR1 and CDR2 are WSHSY and SAAADI. The CDR3 is 13 residues long. V shed 4 bases and J shed 4 bases, with 7 bases lying between them. The CDR3 spells CASSGVGTGELFF. CDR3 nucleotide sequence: TGCGCCAGCAGTGGAGTGGGCACCGGGGAGCTGTTTTTT.

V is TRBV28 and J is TRBJ1-5, with TRBD1 matching over 8 bases. Germline V gene data show CDR1 as MDHEN and CDR2 as SYDVKM. The CDR3 covers 15 residues. Trimming at V came to 5 bases and at J to 6 bases, leaving 9 bases not matched to a gene. The chain's CDR3 is CASSPRAGTGQPQHF. For the CDR3, the DNA is TGTGCCAGCAGTCCCAGGGCAGGGACAGGTCAGCCCCAGCATTTT. Full variable domain (remainder filled in from reference TRBV28 and TRBJ1-5): DVKVTQSSRYLVKRTGEKVFLECVQDMDHENMFWYRQDPGLGLRLIYFSYDVKMKEKGDIPEGYSVSREKKERFSLILESASTNQTSMYLCASSPRAGTGQPQHFGDGTRLSIL.

This clonotype showed up many times. The chain is built from TRBV19 and TRBJ1-2; 9 nucleotides agree with TRBD1. The trim removed 2 bases at V and 8 bases at J, leaving 6 bases unmatched. Looked up from germline, CDR1 is LNHDA and CDR2 is SQIVND (reference sequence). The CDR3 is made up of 14 amino acids. DNA of the CDR3: TGTGCCAGTAGTATAACCGCCGGGACAGGGGGCTACACCTTC. Its translation is CASSITAGTGGYTF.

The genes are TRBV20-1 and TRBJ2-5; D gene ambiguous. Germline V gene sequence: CDR1 DFQATT, CDR2 SNEGSKA (reference sequence). Trimming cost V 3 bases and J 2 bases, with 7 bases left between them. The CDR3 has 12 residues. The CDR3 DNA reads as TGCAGTGCTAGGTCTGGTCAAGAGACCCAGTACTTC. Translated: CSARSGQETQYF.

On this clonotype itself: Given a much more abundant clone one base away, this may be a read error. The chain combines TRBV12-3 or TRBV12-4 with TRBJ2-4; perhaps TRBD2 as D (6 bases). This CDR3 is built from 15 residues. This CDR3 reads CASSLTGGAKNTQYF. CDR3 DNA sequence: TGTGCCAGCAGCCTAACCGGAGGGGCCAAAAACACTCAGTACTTC.

This chain links TRBV7-2 with TRBJ1-2; no definite D call. The CDR3 is 17 amino acids. V dropped 1 base and J dropped 1 base, with 16 bases sitting between them. CDR1 is SGHTA and CDR2 is FQGNSA in the germline V gene. The CDR3 nucleotides are TGTGCCAGCAGCTTAGGCCTCATTCTGGACGTTAACTATGGCTACACCTTC. Its protein is CASSLGLILDVNYGYTF. Using reference TRBV7-2 and TRBJ1-2 for the parts outside the CDR3, the full variable domain is GAGVSQSPSNKVTEKGKDVELRCDPISGHTALYWYRQSLGQGLEFLIYFQGNSAPDKSGLPSDRFSAERTGGSVSTLTIQRTQQEDSAVYLCASSLGLILDVNYGYTFGSGTRLTVV.

The CDR3 bases are TGTGCCAGCAGTTACCGACAGGGCCTCCGGCCCCAGCATTTT. Protein sequence: CASSYRQGLRPQHF. The gene calls are TRBV6-5 and TRBJ1-5; 7 nucleotides align to TRBD1. V dropped 2 bases and J dropped 9; count of bases not matched to a gene: 7. The CDR3 is 14 amino acids. CDR1 and CDR2 from the germline V gene are MNHEY and SVGAGI.

This clonotype has a count of ten or more. The V call is TRBV30, the J call TRBJ2-7; D may match TRBD1 or TRBD2 (5 bases each). This CDR3 spans 13 amino acids. Deletions cut 3 bases from V and 3 bases from J, with 12 bases between. Looked up from germline, CDR1 is GTSNPN and CDR2 is SVGIG (reference sequence). DNA of the CDR3: TGTGCCTGGAGGGGGGACGCCAACTACGAGCAGTACTTC. It specifies CAWRGDANYEQYF.

This clonotype has just a few counts. The rearrangement links TRBV6-5 to TRBJ2-7, with TRBD2 as a possible D gene (6 bases). Trimming cost V 6 bases and J 1 base, with 25 bases left between them. The germline CDR1 and CDR2 sequences are MNHEY and SVGAGI. The CDR3 length is 18 residues. CDR3 DNA sequence: TGTGCCAGCAGGTGGGCAGGGACGGGGGTCGCGAAGTCCTACGAGCAGTACTTC. This gives the protein CASRWAGTGVAKSYEQYF.

This clonotype occurred a few times. The chain employs TRBV6-1 and TRBJ1-1; no reliable D call. V was shortened by 3 bases and J by 2 bases, with 4 bases between the two germline ends. The CDR3 is 12 residues long. Looked up from germline, CDR1 is MNHNS and CDR2 is SASEGT. The CDR3 region is CASSDINTEAFF. The CDR3 nucleotides are TGTGCCAGCAGTGATATAAACACTGAAGCTTTCTTT.

This clonotype rates as medium-sized. V usage is TRBV20-1 and J usage is TRBJ2-1; TRBD2 aligns across 9 bases. V lost 3 bases, J lost 7 bases, and 7 bases stayed unmatched. This CDR3 is 14 amino acids long. The germline gives CDR1 DFQATT, CDR2 SNEGSKA (reference sequence). CDR3 nucleotide sequence: TGCAGTGCTAGGAAAGCGGGAGGTGCGAATGAGCAGTTCTTC. It specifies CSARKAGGANEQFF.

Details on this clonotype: This may be a read error, as it is one base from a much larger clone. The V and J genes are TRBV9 and TRBJ2-7; D is ambiguous. V dropped 0 bases and J dropped 7 bases, with 17 bases sitting between them. The length of the CDR3 is 15 residues. CDR1 is SGDLS, CDR2 YYNGEE, per germline. The CDR3 region is CASSVAPSLTREQYF. In DNA form, the CDR3 reads TGTGCCAGCAGCGTAGCTCCGTCCTTAACTCGGGAGCAGTACTTC. The full variable domain, in which reference TRBV9 and TRBJ2-7 provide the parts outside the CDR3, is DSGVTQTPKHLITATGQRVTLRCSPRSGDLSVYWYQQSLDQGLQFLIQYYNGEERAKGNILERFSAQQFPDLHSELNLSSLELGDSALYFCASSVAPSLTREQYFGPGTRLTVT.

This clonotype occurred many times. V and J are TRBV6-4 and TRBJ2-1, with TRBD2 matching over 10 bases. After removal of 6 bases from V and 6 bases from J, the junction contained 8 bases not matched to a gene. Germline loops: CDR1 MRHNA, CDR2 SNTAGT. The CDR3 spans 15 residues. The CDR3 nucleotides are TGTGCCAGCAGCCATTCGGGACTAGCGATCAATGAGCAGTTCTTC. Protein product: CASSHSGLAINEQFF.

This clonotype was counted ten times or more. V gene TRBV7-9 combines with J gene TRBJ2-1, with D possibly being TRBD1 (5 bases). The V end lost 5 bases, the J end lost 9 bases, and 11 bases lay between the germline ends. The V gene's germline CDR1 is SEHNR and CDR2 FQNEAQ (reference sequence). The CDR3 totals 12 residues. In DNA, the CDR3 is TGTGCCAGCAGCCATGGGGCGAGTGAGCAGTTCTTC. Its translation is CASSHGASEQFF.